This T cell receptor (beta chain) originates from a study of T cells after yellow fever vaccination. Background on the study: Any fraction with a low cell number was prepared using SMART-Seq v4 Ultra Low Input. Regarding the study as a whole: Subsequent booster samples again held most clones from primary vaccination (96% CD4, roughly 88% CD8). The secondary response was weaker but peaked faster, day 5 versus 15.

5'RACE template switching produced TCR cDNA carrying a universal primer site and UMIs. MiXCR was run by TCRdb on the 5' RACE reads, yielding one entry per CDR3 protein. The data show just under 600,000 distinct CDR3 sequences, about 13% seen once. About this clonotype itself: The antigen is undetermined.

Germline CDR1 reads DFQATT; CDR2 reads SNEGSKA (reference sequence). This CDR3 has 12 amino acids. Trimming stripped 6 bases from V and 6 bases from J, with 14 bases between. The clonotype comes from a man aged 25-45 years who received the YFV17D yellow fever vaccine. This sample comprised PBMCs, obtained on the day of the yellow fever booster vaccination. The gene calls are TRBV20-1 and TRBJ1-1; D gene ambiguous. The DNA of the CDR3 is TGCAGTGCCGGGAAAGCGTCGGCTGAAGCTTTCTTT. This translates into CSAGKASAEAFF.